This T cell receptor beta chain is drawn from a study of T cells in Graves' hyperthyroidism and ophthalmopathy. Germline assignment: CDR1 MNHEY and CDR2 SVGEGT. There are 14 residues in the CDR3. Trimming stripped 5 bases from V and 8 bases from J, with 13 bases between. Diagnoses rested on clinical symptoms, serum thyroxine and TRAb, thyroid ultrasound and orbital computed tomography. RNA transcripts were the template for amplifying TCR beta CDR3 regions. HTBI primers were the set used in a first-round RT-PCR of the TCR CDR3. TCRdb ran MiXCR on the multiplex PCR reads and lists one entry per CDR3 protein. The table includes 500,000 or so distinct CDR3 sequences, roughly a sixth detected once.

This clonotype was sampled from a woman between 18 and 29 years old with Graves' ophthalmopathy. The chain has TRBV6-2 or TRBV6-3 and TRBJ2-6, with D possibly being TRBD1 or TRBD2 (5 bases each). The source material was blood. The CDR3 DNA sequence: TGTGCCAGCAGTGTATCCGGGACCACCAACGTCCTGACTTTC. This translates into CASSVSGTTNVLTF.